Below, 13 T cell receptor beta chains from the same sample are listed, as sequenced in a study of T cell clones after liver transplantation. Produced via immunoSEQ multiplex PCR; TCRdb's table is partial and in-frame only. The sample yields about 18,000 clones, over 70% seen once. The sample in question was CD8+ T cells from blood, obtained before liver transplant. Receptors originate from a human donor who received a liver transplant.

The CDR3 DNA follows: TGTGCCAGCAGTGAATGGGACCCCAGAAGGGGACAGCCCCAGCATTTT. It specifies CASSEWDPRRGQPQHF. The J gene is TRBJ1-5, the V gene TRBV25-1; maybe TRBD1 (5 bases). Trimming stripped 1 base from V and 7 bases from J, with 17 bases between. Looked up from germline, CDR1 is MGHDK and CDR2 is SYGVNS. The CDR3 has 16 residues.

This clone was counted a few times. J is TRBJ2-3 and V is TRBV5-6; 8 bases agree with TRBD1. The CDR3 consists of 15 residues. Trimming cost V 2 bases and J 4 bases; bases outside gene matches: 6. Germline CDR1 reads SGHDT; CDR2 reads YYEEEE. The CDR3 loop is CASSLRTGFPDTQYF. DNA for the CDR3: TGTGCCAGCAGCTTAAGGACAGGGTTTCCAGATACGCAGTATTTT.

The rearrangement joins TRBV11-3 to TRBJ2-2, with 10 bases fitting TRBD1. Losses at the gene ends were 5 bases for V and 7 bases for J; bases not matched to a gene: 10. Germline V gives CDR1 SGHNT, CDR2 YENEEA. This CDR3 is 16 amino acids long. DNA for the CDR3: TGTGCCAGCAGCCATTCGACAGGGGGCGCGGTCGGGGAGCTGTTTTTT. Translated, it gives CASSHSTGGAVGELFF.

The CDR3 nucleotides are TGTGCCAGCAGTCTGCCTCGGGGACCCCTCCACTTT. It is translated as CASSLPRGPLHF. V is TRBV28 and J is TRBJ1-6, with unresolved D. CDR1 is MDHEN and CDR2 is SYDVKM in the germline V gene. The CDR3 extends over 12 amino acids. The V end lost 5 bases, the J end lost 12 bases, and 11 bases lay between the germline ends.

By share, this clone counts as medium-sized. This chain connects TRBV4-3 to TRBJ1-2; D perhaps matches TRBD1 (5 bases). CDR1 and CDR2 from the germline V gene are LGHNA and YSLEER. The CDR3 has 18 residues. V lost 1 base and J 1 base, leaving 19 bases between the germline ends. DNA for the CDR3: TGCGCCAGCAGCCAAGTATTACACCCGGGACCGAATAACTATGGCTACACCTTC. Its protein is CASSQVLHPGPNNYGYTF.

The chain employs TRBV9 and TRBJ1-4; 10 bases line up with TRBD1. V lost 2 bases, J lost 7 bases, and 5 bases stayed unmatched. Germline assignment: CDR1 SGDLS and CDR2 YYNGEE. This CDR3 is built from 15 residues. The DNA of the CDR3 is TGTGCCAGCAGCGTTAGTGGGACAGGGGTTGAAAAACTGTTTTTT. It translates to CASSVSGTGVEKLFF.

This chain connects TRBV5-5 to TRBJ2-7; 8 bases agree with TRBD2. Germline V gene sequence: CDR1 SGHKS, CDR2 YYEKEE (reference sequence). Trimming took 4 bases from V and 3 from J; bases not matched to a gene: 9. This CDR3 contains 15 residues. The CDR3 nucleotides read TGTGCCAGCAGCGTACTAGCGGCGATAAACTACGAGCAGTACTTC. Translating it yields CASSVLAAINYEQYF. The full variable domain, its missing parts supplied by reference TRBV5-5 and TRBJ2-7, is DAGVTQSPTHLIKTRGQQVTLRCSPISGHKSVSWYQQVLGQGPQFIFQYYEKEERGRGNFPDRFSARQFPNYSSELNVNALLLGDSALYLCASSVLAAINYEQYFGPGTRLTVT.

V gene TRBV5-1 combines with J gene TRBJ2-7; tentatively, D is TRBD1 (5 bases). V lost 7 bases and J lost 2, with 13 bases in between. Per the germline V gene, CDR1 is SGHRS and CDR2 is YFSETQ. The length of the CDR3 is 13 residues. The CDR3 region is CASSTGIPYEQYF. The CDR3 DNA follows: TGCGCCAGCTCCACAGGTATCCCCTACGAGCAGTACTTC.

The chain employs TRBV15 and TRBJ1-2; perhaps TRBD1 as D (5 bases). The CDR3 spans 14 residues. The germline CDR1 and CDR2 sequences are LNHNV and YYDKDF (reference sequence). The V end was cut by 2 bases, the J end by 4 bases, with 11 bases between. As DNA, the CDR3 is TGTGCCACCAGCAGATCCGGGGGTCTCTATGGCTACACCTTC. The encoded protein is CATSRSGGLYGYTF.

The chain links TRBV27 to TRBJ1-1; D gene unclear. V lost 2 bases, J lost 1 base, and 8 bases lay in between. The CDR3 loop spans 14 amino acids. Germline assignment: CDR1 MNHEY and CDR2 SMNVEV (reference sequence). In nucleotides, the CDR3 is TGTGCCAGCAGTTTACGGGCGGGGAACACTGAAGCTTTCTTT. It is translated as CASSLRAGNTEAFF.

The chain joins TRBV29-1 to TRBJ2-7, with 11 bases that match TRBD2. The junction had 12 bases not matched to a gene; V was cut back by 7 bases and J by 1 base. The CDR3 has 16 residues. Looked up from germline, CDR1 is SQVTM and CDR2 is ANQGSEA. The CDR3 sequence: CSAILAGVATSYEQYF. The CDR3 nucleotides read TGCAGCGCCATACTAGCGGGAGTAGCAACGTCCTACGAGCAGTACTTC.

This chain uses TRBV29-1 with TRBJ1-4; 7 nucleotides match TRBD1. Germline V gives CDR1 SQVTM, CDR2 ANQGSEA. V shed 5 bases and J 5 bases; nucleotides not matched to a gene: 5. The CDR3 consists of 13 residues. The CDR3 is CSVFGTVNEKLFF. Written as DNA, the CDR3 is TGCAGCGTTTTCGGGACAGTAAATGAAAAACTGTTTTTT.

V gene TRBV6-5 combines with J gene TRBJ2-7; 8 positions agree with TRBD1. The J segment lost 3 bases and the V segment lost 0 bases, leaving 4 bases of the junction unmatched. The germline V gene has CDR1 MNHEY and CDR2 SVGAGI. CDR3 length: 15 residues. CDR3 in amino acids: CASSYSGQADYEQYF. DNA for the CDR3: TGTGCCAGCAGTTACTCGGGACAGGCCGACTACGAGCAGTACTTC.